These 3 T cell receptor beta chains were sequenced from one sample in a study of cytomegalovirus exposure and HLA in healthy donors. Primers for the PCR totalled 60 Vbeta and 13 Jbeta. TCRdb's copy holds only in-frame clones and misses some; the assay was immunoSEQ multiplex PCR. The sample gives 100,000 to 150,000 clones, 70% to 85% of which show up once; roughly 13% is in the top ten. Sequencing was done on a sample of PBMCs. The receptors here all came from a middle-aged woman in good health and CMV-seropositive.

This chain uses TRBV7-2 with TRBJ2-1; D gene uncertain. Germline loops: CDR1 SGHTA, CDR2 FQGNSA. The CDR3 spans 15 residues. The V end lost 2 bases, the J end lost 8 bases, and 16 bases lay between the germline ends. DNA for the CDR3: TGTGCCAGCAGCTTATCCCGGAGATTCGGCGATGAGCAGTTCTTC. The encoded protein is CASSLSRRFGDEQFF.

There are a few counts of this clone. V is TRBV6-5 and J is TRBJ2-1, with 9 bases matching TRBD1. With V trimmed by 6 bases and J by 11 bases, 5 bases remained unmatched. CDR3 length: 12 residues. The germline gives CDR1 MNHEY, CDR2 SVGAGI. DNA of the CDR3: TGTGCCAGCAGCCTCGGACAGGGGAAGCAGTTCTTC. It is translated as CASSLGQGKQFF.

The chain has TRBV5-6 and TRBJ2-5, with 8 bases fitting TRBD2. The CDR3 sequence is 17 residues long. V was pared by 4 bases and J by 4 bases, with 15 bases of the junction left unmatched. Germline lookup yields CDR1 SGHDT and CDR2 YYEEEE. The chain's CDR3 is CASSPRFTGRGGETQYF. The CDR3 nucleotides read TGTGCCAGCAGCCCGCGTTTTACGGGACGGGGGGGAGAGACCCAGTACTTC. The variable domain in full, with the rest retrieved from reference TRBV5-6 and TRBJ2-5, is DAGVTQSPTHLIKTRGQQVTLRCSPKSGHDTVSWYQQALGQGPQFIFQYYEEEERQRGNFPDRFSGHQFPNYSSELNVNALLLGDSALYLCASSPRFTGRGGETQYFGPGTRLLVL.